The clone carrying this TCR beta chain came up a few times. What it recognizes is unknown. The source of the sample is a study of T-cell memory formation after mild COVID-19. Findings and limits, study-wide: The finding that pre-infection memory included some responding clones suggested that cross-reactive memory joined. Day 15 to 85 contracting clones showed balanced CD4/CD8; later expanders leaned CD4+.

Each CDR3 protein is one row after TCRdb ran MiXCR on the 5' RACE reads. The sample yields around 250,000 distinct CDR3 sequences, approximately 10% seen once. Unmatched junction bases numbered 16, after V lost 8 bases and J lost 6 bases. Germline V lookup: CDR1 MNHEY, CDR2 SMNVEV (reference sequence). The CDR3 extends over 15 amino acids. The chain employs TRBV27 and TRBJ2-7; 7 positions agree with TRBD1. This TCR was recovered from a man younger than 30 who had mild COVID-19 (a few samples of this study predate the infection). Cell type and time point are not known. Source material: PBMCs or a T cell subset sorted from them (not recorded which). This CDR3 is CASQPATGLGFEQYV. CDR3 sequence (DNA): TGTGCCAGCCAACCCGCGACAGGGCTCGGGTTCGAGCAGTACGTC.